This TCR beta chain stems from a study of cytomegalovirus exposure and HLA in healthy donors (dated by TCRdb to 2017 to 2019). For the study in its entirety: According to a later analysis, one platform produced both the roughly 130 validation repertoires and the roughly 640 repertoires of the first cohort. In addition to the first cohort of 666 subjects, a separate validation cohort of over 90 different subjects was used. To predict cytomegalovirus infection status, the study combined high-throughput TCR immunosequencing, statistical association of individual TCRs with disease status, and machine learning. The study aimed to test whether signatures of past pathogen exposure could be identified by cataloging public T cell receptors.

As encoded in the germline V gene, CDR1 is SQVTM while CDR2 is ANQGSEA. The V end loses 5 bases and the J end loses 2 bases, and a stretch of 9 bases separates them. Including the terminal cysteine and phenylalanine, the CDR3 comprises 12 residues. Only the CDR3 region is kept as DNA, spanning 36 bases read in frame from base 1. This clone has just one count. Its antigen target is currently unknown. No base qualities exist here, and no much larger clone lies one base off it. Separate from the roughly 630-subject first cohort, the validation cohort of about 130 subjects was the group to which the donors belonged. To prepare the library, the immunoSEQ multiplex PCR assay was applied. Per the source publication's procedure: A statistical classification framework was built to diagnose cytomegalovirus status from the catalog of TCR beta chain sequences. The table comes from immuneACCESS by way of TCRdb, which keeps in-frame sequences with V and J called. Part of the clones is missing from these tables; in studies checked, under half for an unresolved V gene and the rest for unknown reasons. The D gene and trimming were derived from the DNA, and the V and J assignments and clone size from that table. In all, the sample holds about 110,000 clones, and approximately 94% of those were seen once. The top ten hold around 0.65% of the sample.

Here is what the overall study found, with its caveats: The authors suggested that the approach could potentially be extended to other disease states and immunological phenotypes. Cytomegalovirus status was reported to be diagnosed by the classifier with high specificity and sensitivity in both the original and validation cohorts. In vitro tests confirmed that a few of the cytomegalovirus-associated TCR beta chains recognize cytomegalovirus antigens. A later analysis found that TCRs clustered in the first cohort also tended to co-occur in the approximately 120 validation repertoires, with 94% of cluster scores above 0. In the study, roughly 160 TCR beta chains were listed as associated with cytomegalovirus. Most TCR sequences were seen in very few donors, while some public TCRs were found in many individuals. The validation cohort had no HLA typing available for a later analysis, so co-occurrence within that cohort was assessed over all 120 or so repertoires.

The sequencing input was PBMCs. The sequence is built from TRBV29-1 and TRBJ1-1, and the D gene may be TRBD1, 6 bases matching. The sequence came from a woman younger than 35 in good health and CMV-seronegative. The base sequence is TGCAGCGTTCGACAGGCCAACACTGAAGCTTTCTTT. It translates as CSVRQANTEAFF.